This passage covers 15 T cell receptor beta chains from one sample sequenced in a study of blood T cell repertoires in COVID-19. Sequencing was performed with immunoSEQ multiplex PCR; in TCRdb, only in-frame clones are kept and a portion is missing. There are just under 55,000 clones in the sample; 90% to 95% occur only once, and less than 4% lies in the top ten. The source material was peripheral blood. The receptors were gathered from a man aged 45-65 years with acute or convalescent COVID-19.

The chain has TRBV24-1 and TRBJ1-6; 7 positions match TRBD1. The CDR3 sequence is 16 residues long. Trimming at V came to 5 bases and at J to 4 bases, leaving 7 bases not matched to a gene. Looked up from germline, CDR1 is KGHDR and CDR2 is SFDVKD. The CDR3 DNA is TGTGCCACCAGTGGCCCCGGGACAGTTTATAATTCACCCCTCCACTTT. This codes for CATSGPGTVYNSPLHF.

This chain joins TRBV27 and TRBJ2-3; a possible D gene is TRBD1 (5 bases). CDR1 is MNHEY and CDR2 is SMNVEV in the germline V gene (reference sequence). Trimming cost V 2 bases and J 3 bases, with 12 bases left between them. The CDR3 sequence is 15 residues long. CDR3 residues: CASSLGDRLTDTQYF. CDR3 nucleotides: TGTGCCAGCAGTTTAGGAGACAGATTAACAGATACGCAGTATTTT.

V is TRBV4-2 and J is TRBJ1-6, with no clear D. Between the trimmed V and J ends, which lost 1 base and 10 bases, there was a span of 14 bases. In germline, CDR1 is LGHNA, CDR2 YNFKEQ. This CDR3 spans 15 amino acids. CDR3 DNA sequence: TGTGCCAGCAGCCAAGTCCGGGGAAGTAGGTCACCCCTCCACTTT. It translates to CASSQVRGSRSPLHF.

The chain is built from TRBV7-6 and TRBJ2-5; possible D gene TRBD2, 6 bases. The CDR3 is 16 amino acids. The V and J ends lost 5 bases and 2 bases respectively, with 18 bases between them. Germline V gene sequence: CDR1 SGHVS, CDR2 FNYEAQ. CDR3 sequence (DNA): TGTGCCAGCAGCCCCCGGGACTCCCGATGGCAAGAGACCCAGTACTTC. Translating gives CASSPRDSRWQETQYF.

The chain carries TRBV10-3 and TRBJ1-2; a weak D match, TRBD1 (6 bases). Germline V CDR1 and CDR2: ENHRY, SYGVKD. The CDR3 totals 12 residues. Trimming took off 4 bases at V and 3 bases at J, with 6 bases between the two ends. The CDR3 reads CAISGTDYGYTF. CDR3 in DNA: TGTGCCATCAGTGGGACAGACTATGGCTACACCTTC.

The J gene is TRBJ2-7, the V gene TRBV28; maybe TRBD2 (5 bases). This CDR3 has 12 amino acids. Germline CDR1 and CDR2: MDHEN and SYDVKM. V lost 4 bases and J 7 bases, leaving 11 bases between the germline ends. CDR3 sequence (DNA): TGTGCCAGCAGTTCACCCCCGGGGGAGCAGTACTTC. Translated: CASSSPPGEQYF.

This chain connects TRBV5-4 to TRBJ2-7; possibly TRBD1 for D (5 bases). The CDR3 is 13 residues long. Trimming left V 5 bases short and J 0 bases short, with 9 bases between. Germline V gives CDR1 SGHNT, CDR2 YYREEE (reference sequence). In nucleotides, the CDR3 is TGTGCCAGCAGGGGGCCTAACTCCTACGAGCAGTACTTC. Protein product: CASRGPNSYEQYF.

The chain recombines TRBV30 with TRBJ2-4; perhaps TRBD1 as D (7 bases). Germline V gene data show CDR1 as GTSNPN and CDR2 as SVGIG (reference sequence). Trimming left V 2 bases short and J 8 bases short, with 10 bases between. CDR3 length equals 12 residues. CDR3 in DNA: TGTGCCTGGAGTCCCAGGGGGGACATTCAGTACTTC. Protein: CAWSPRGDIQYF.

The chain joins TRBV27 to TRBJ2-7; possibly TRBD2 for D (7 bases). Deletions cut 6 bases from V and 1 base from J, with 16 bases between. Germline CDR1 is MNHEY and CDR2 is SMNVEV (reference sequence). The CDR3 contains 15 residues. The CDR3 region is CASRLSKGGSYEQYF. DNA for the CDR3: TGTGCCAGCAGATTGTCCAAGGGGGGGTCCTACGAGCAGTACTTC.

The chain links TRBV6-2 or TRBV6-3 to TRBJ2-2, with 7 bases aligning to TRBD2. Germline trimming cut 4 bases from V and 2 bases from J; bases unmatched to any gene: 1. The CDR3 covers 14 residues. In germline, CDR1 is MNHEY, CDR2 SVGEGT. CDR3 amino acids: CASSSSGNTGELFF. The CDR3 nucleotides read TGTGCCAGCAGTTCTAGCGGCAACACCGGGGAGCTGTTTTTT.

The V call is TRBV7-2, the J call TRBJ1-2; D may be TRBD1 (5 bases). The CDR3 is 17 residues long. The V gene lost 2 bases and the J gene lost 5 bases, with 21 bases spanning the gap. CDR1 SGHTA and CDR2 FQGNSA come from the germline V gene. The CDR3 nucleotides read TGTGCCAGCAGCTTAAGATCTCAGGGTTTGAGTGGATATGGCTACACCTTC. This encodes CASSLRSQGLSGYGYTF.

CDR3 sequence: CASSTGVGEQYF. The CDR3 DNA follows: TGTGCCAGCAGCACGGGGGTAGGCGAGCAGTACTTC. V and J are TRBV12-3 or TRBV12-4 and TRBJ2-7; the D gene is possibly TRBD2 (6 bases). V was cut by 6 bases and J by 6 bases, with 12 bases left in between. This CDR3 has 12 residues.

In DNA form, the CDR3 reads TGTGCCAGCAGCGTGACTAGCGTGGGGTTTTACGAGCAGTACTTC. It translates to CASSVTSVGFYEQYF. This chain uses TRBV7-6 with TRBJ2-7; TRBD2 matches at 8 bases. Germline V gene data show CDR1 as SGHVS and CDR2 as FNYEAQ. The V and J ends lost 5 bases and 4 bases, in that order; junction bases with no gene match: 10. The CDR3 loop spans 15 amino acids.

The chain employs TRBV2 and TRBJ1-1; D is perhaps TRBD1 (5 bases). The CDR3 runs 12 residues. The ends were cut back, 7 bases at V and 6 bases at J, with 12 bases in the middle. Germline V gives CDR1 SNHLY, CDR2 FYNNEI. The CDR3 here is CASIPGGAEAFF. The CDR3 DNA sequence: TGTGCCAGCATCCCAGGAGGGGCTGAAGCTTTCTTT.

With respect to this clone: The sample carries other DNA sequences with the same CDR3. The chain links TRBV24-1 to TRBJ2-2; 11 positions match TRBD2. Losses at the gene ends were 5 bases for V and 1 base for J; bases not matched to a gene: 2. The CDR3 has 16 residues. Looked up from germline, CDR1 is KGHDR and CDR2 is SFDVKD. The CDR3 DNA reads as TGTGCCACCAGTGGGACTAGCGGGCGGAACACCGGGGAGCTGTTTTTT. Protein: CATSGTSGRNTGELFF.